This T cell receptor (beta chain) derives from a study of human T cells and chemical hapten exposure. On the study more broadly: DPC (0.01%) was patch tested on the upper back and read at 6 days.

Between the trimmed V and J ends, which lost 5 bases and 6 bases, there was a span of 16 bases. CDR1 and CDR2 from the germline V gene are SEHNR and FQNEAQ (reference sequence). The CDR3 has 15 residues. Sample time point: pre-sensitization, week 0. Stated treatment: therapeutic diphenylcyclopropenone sensitization with weekly scalp DPC. Study conclusions and caveats: A positive correlation with patch test score was shown by PT1 expanded TCR counts.

With regard to this clonotype: No antigen is known for it.

Using its own MiXCR run on the RACE reads, TCRdb lists one record per CDR3 protein. The repertoire has approximately 320,000 distinct CDR3 sequences, approximately 5% of them found once; the top ten carry about 8.2%. The chain carries TRBV7-9 and TRBJ2-2, with a possible D match to TRBD1 (5 bases). The input for sequencing was whole blood, taken in connection with sensitization to the hapten diphenylcyclopropenone (DPC). The sequence came from a woman between 18 and 29 years old with alopecia areata. Some clones in this sample may be carry-over from other donors' samples. The CDR3 is CASSARGGDAGELFF. As DNA, the CDR3 is TGTGCCAGCAGCGCAAGGGGCGGTGATGCCGGGGAGCTGTTTTTT.